This T cell receptor (beta chain) is drawn from a study of OX40 agonist ivuxolimab in advanced cancers. Turning to the study itself: In this cohort, patients received ivuxolimab, an agonistic anti-OX40 (CD134) antibody. Study observations and caveats: Clonal expansion in partial responders at 0.1-3.0 mg/kg ranked among the lowest. CD4+ T cells averaged fewer expanded clones than CD8+ T cells.

The protocol was immunoSEQ multiplex PCR, while the TCRdb copy is restricted to in-frame clones and leaves out a portion. The data contain 130,000 or so clones, 75% to 95% of them singletons. Peripheral blood came from all dose cohorts at three timepoints. The CDR3 covers 15 residues. CDR1 MDHEN and CDR2 SYDVKM come from the germline V gene. V dropped 5 bases and J dropped 4; count of bases not matched to a gene: 7. Concerning this clone: The antigen is not known.

The TCR sequence derives from an adult with an advanced solid tumor such as melanoma, head and neck, liver or kidney cancer. V and J are TRBV28 and TRBJ2-3, with TRBD2 matching over 9 bases. Sequences were derived from CD4+ or CD8+ T cells sorted from blood, sampled in a trial of the OX40 agonist ivuxolimab. CDR3 protein: CASSPGTSPPDTQYF. The CDR3 DNA follows: TGTGCCAGCAGTCCTGGGACTAGCCCCCCAGATACGCAGTATTTT.